This record looks at one T cell receptor beta chain sequence and its context. Its specificity is not known. This record belongs to a study of OX40 agonist ivuxolimab in advanced cancers. The overall study: Hepatocellular carcinoma, melanoma, renal cell or head and neck cancer was diagnosed in the dose-escalation patients. Of mixed ages from about 23 to 85 and averaging about 56 years, the group was just under 85% male. Study conclusions and caveats: Which antigen the expanded peripheral T cells recognized is unknown. At 0.1 to 3.0 mg/kg and by week 6, CD4+ and CD8+ T cells in the blood had expanded clonally.

The CDR3 contains 15 residues. V shed 1 base and J shed 1 base, with 10 bases lying between them. The germline V gene has CDR1 MNHEY and CDR2 SVGAGI. Data came from immunoSEQ multiplex PCR; TCRdb stores just in-frame clones and leaves some out. The sample consists of some 86,000 clones, approximately 92% of them appearing once. The chain joins TRBV6-5 to TRBJ1-1; D is unresolved. The receptor was derived from an adult with an advanced solid tumor such as melanoma, head and neck, liver or kidney cancer. Sequences were derived from CD4+ or CD8+ T cells sorted from blood, sampled in a trial of the OX40 agonist ivuxolimab. CDR3 amino acids: CASSYFLAGNTEAFF. Written as DNA, the CDR3 is TGTGCCAGCAGTTACTTTCTTGCGGGGAACACTGAAGCTTTCTTT.